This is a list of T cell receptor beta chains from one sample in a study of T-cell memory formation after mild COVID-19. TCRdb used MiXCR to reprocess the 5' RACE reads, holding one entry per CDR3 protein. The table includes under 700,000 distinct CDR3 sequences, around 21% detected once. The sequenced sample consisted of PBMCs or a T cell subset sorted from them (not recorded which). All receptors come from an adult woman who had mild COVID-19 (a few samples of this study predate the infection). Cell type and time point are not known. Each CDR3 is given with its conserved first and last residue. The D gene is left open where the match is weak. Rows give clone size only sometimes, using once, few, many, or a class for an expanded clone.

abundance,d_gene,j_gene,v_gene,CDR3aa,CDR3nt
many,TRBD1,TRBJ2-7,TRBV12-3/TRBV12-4,CASSLGGQGRSYEQYF,TGTGCCAGCAGTTTAGGGGGACAGGGGAGGTCCTACGAGCAGTACTTC
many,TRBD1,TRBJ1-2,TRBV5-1,CASSFGTGNGYTF,TGCGCCAGCAGCTTCGGGACAGGGAATGGCTACACCTTC
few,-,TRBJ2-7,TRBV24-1,CATSDQGYEQYF,TGTGCCACCAGTGATCAGGGTTACGAGCAGTACTTC
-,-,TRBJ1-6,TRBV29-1,CSVALSLNSPLHF,TGCAGCGTGGCCCTGAGCTTGAATTCACCCCTCCACTTT
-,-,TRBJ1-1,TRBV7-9,CASSHRDSKNTEAFF,TGTGCCAGCAGCCACCGCGACTCTAAGAACACTGAAGCTTTCTTT
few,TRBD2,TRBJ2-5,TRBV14,CASSLWTRLCLYF,TGTGCCAGCAGCCTTTGGACTAGACTCTGTCTTTACTTC
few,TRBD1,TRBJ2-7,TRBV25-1,CASSRQGTIYEQYF,TGTGCCAGCAGTCGACAGGGGACGATCTACGAGCAGTACTTC
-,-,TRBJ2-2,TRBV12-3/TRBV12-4,CASSPGPYNAGGELFF,TGTGCCAGCAGTCCCGGGCCATATAACGCTGGCGGGGAGCTGTTTTTT
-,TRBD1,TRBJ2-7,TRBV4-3,CASSSGTGGHYEQYF,TGCGCCAGCAGCTCCGGGACAGGGGGTCACTACGAGCAGTACTTC
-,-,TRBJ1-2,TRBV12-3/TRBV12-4,CASSLEGPQGYTF,TGTGCCAGCAGTTTAGAGGGGCCTCAAGGCTACACCTTC
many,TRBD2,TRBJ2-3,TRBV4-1,CASSQRTRGTDTQYF,TGCGCCAGCAGCCAGAGGACTAGGGGCACAGATACGCAGTATTTT
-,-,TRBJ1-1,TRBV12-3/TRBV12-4,CATNLKGGLGAEAFF,TGTGCCACAAACCTCAAGGGGGGGCTTGGGGCTGAAGCTTTCTTT
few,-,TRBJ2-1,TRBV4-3,CASSQEASNEQFF,TGCGCCAGCAGCCAAGAGGCGAGCAATGAGCAGTTCTTC
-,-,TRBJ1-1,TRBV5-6,CASSLGQLEDPNEAFF,TGTGCCAGCAGCCTCGGACAGCTAGAGGATCCAAATGAAGCTTTCTTT
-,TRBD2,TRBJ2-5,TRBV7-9,CASSPPPGAGETQYF,TGTGCCAGCAGCCCACCTCCGGGAGCGGGGGAGACCCAGTACTTC
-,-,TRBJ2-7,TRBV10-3,CASTGTPSHEQYF,TGTGCCAGTACCGGGACACCGTCCCACGAGCAGTACTTC
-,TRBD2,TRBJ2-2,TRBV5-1,CASSSGTSGMASGELFF,TGCGCCAGCAGCTCCGGGACTAGCGGGATGGCGAGCGGGGAGCTGTTTTTT
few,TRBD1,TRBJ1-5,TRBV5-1,CASSLTGALNQPQHF,TGCGCCAGCAGCTTGACAGGGGCCCTCAATCAGCCCCAGCATTTT
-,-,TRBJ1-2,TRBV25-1,CASSVAYGYTF,TGTGCCAGCAGTGTAGCCTATGGCTACACCTTC
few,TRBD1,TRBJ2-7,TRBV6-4,CASHPGTGAYEQYF,TGTGCCAGCCATCCGGGGACAGGGGCCTACGAGCAGTACTTC
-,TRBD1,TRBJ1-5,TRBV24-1,CATSGRGQQPQHF,TGTGCCACCAGTGGTAGGGGGCAACAGCCCCAGCATTTT
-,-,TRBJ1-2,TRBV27,CDSSPHRVVGGYTF,TGTGACAGCAGTCCTCATAGGGTGGTTGGAGGCTACACCTTC
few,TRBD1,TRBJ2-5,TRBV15,CATSRNLGQGEETQYF,TGTGCCACCAGCAGGAACTTAGGACAGGGCGAAGAGACCCAGTACTTC
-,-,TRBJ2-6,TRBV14,CASSFRTGTPSSGANVLTF,TGTGCCAGCAGCTTTCGAACCGGGACTCCCAGCTCTGGGGCCAACGTCCTGACTTTC
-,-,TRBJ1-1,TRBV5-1,CASSFGRGTEAFF,TGCGCCAGCAGCTTTGGGAGGGGTACTGAAGCTTTCTTT
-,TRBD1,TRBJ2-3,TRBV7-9,CASSLRGGRTDTQYF,TGTGCCAGCAGCTTAAGAGGGGGCAGGACAGATACGCAGTATTTT